The present T cell receptor beta chain was sequenced within a study of PD-L1 blockade in urothelial cancer. Study context: Prior chemotherapy in patients spanned 0 to 3 regimens.

Using immunoSEQ multiplex PCR, the repertoire was profiled, and TCRdb retains in-frame clones only, with some absent. The sample gives about 45,000 clones, under 90% of which show up once; around 15% is in the top ten. Time point specified: peripheral blood 6 weeks after treatment start. Trimming removed 5 bases from V and 5 bases from J, with 13 bases in between. From germline, CDR1 is LNHDA and CDR2 SQIVND (reference sequence). CDR3 length: 14 residues. This sequence was found in a man aged 55 to 70 with urothelial cancer. The source material was PBMCs, sampled around atezolizumab (anti-PD-L1) treatment. The rearrangement uses TRBV19 and TRBJ2-1, with D possibly TRBD2 on 5 matching bases. This CDR3 reads CASSSWVRDNEQFF. The CDR3 region has the DNA TGTGCCAGTAGTTCCTGGGTGAGGGACAATGAGCAGTTCTTC.